Sequencing of this T cell receptor beta chain was carried out in a study of T-cell memory formation after mild COVID-19. The CDR3 spans 16 residues. J gave up 5 bases and V 4 bases, and 11 bases lay outside the gene matches. Germline values: CDR1 DFQATT, CDR2 SNEGSKA (reference sequence). Study conclusions and caveats: CD4+ contracting clones lay mainly in CM and EM, CD8+ ones in EMRA. Second-wave clones reaching peak frequency on day 37 lacked confirmed SARS-CoV-2 specificity. Clones that shrank (day 15 to 85) were balanced CD4/CD8, whereas later expanders leaned CD4+.

cDNA libraries for TCR alpha and TCR beta, carrying sample barcodes and UMIs, came from 5'RACE with constant-segment primers. TCRdb used MiXCR to reprocess the 5' RACE reads, holding one entry per CDR3 protein. Of approximately 240,000 distinct CDR3 sequences listed, about 16% are singletons. This clonotype was seen repeatedly, ten times or more. The antigen remains unidentified. Material: PBMCs or a T cell subset sorted from them (not recorded which). The receptor comes from a man between 18 and 35 years old who had mild COVID-19 (a few samples of this study predate the infection). Cell type and time point are not known. V is TRBV20-1 and J is TRBJ2-2; TRBD2 matches 9 bases. The DNA of the CDR3 is TGCAGTGCTACCCAGCGGGGGGTTACGGGGACCGGGGAGCTGTTTTTT. This gives the protein CSATQRGVTGTGELFF.